These 29 T cell receptor beta chains came from one sample sequenced in a study of vaccination effects on CD4 cells after COVID-19. Expansion with viral peptide pools was applied to antigen-specific CD4+ T cells by the ViraFEST assay prior to sequencing. Researchers isolated CD4+ T cells once roughly nine days of culture had elapsed. Among the vaccine recipients, none had a prior SARS-CoV-2 infection, and nucleocapsid antibodies were negative. These TCRs' antigens remain unknown. Profiling relied on immunoSEQ multiplex PCR, and the TCRdb table lists in-frame clones only, not all of them. This table has fewer than 30,000 clones, around 80% appearing once. The input for sequencing was CD4+ T cells from PBMCs cultured with SARS-CoV-2 spike peptides, taken before COVID-19 vaccination. These receptors were obtained from a human donor who received a COVID-19 vaccine.

The chain recombines TRBV29-1 with TRBJ1-1; perhaps TRBD1 as D (6 bases). Germline loops: CDR1 SQVTM, CDR2 ANQGSEA. The CDR3 runs 14 residues. The CDR3 loop reads CTTIKGVGLAEAFF. CDR3 coding DNA: TGCACCACAATTAAGGGGGTAGGATTAGCTGAAGCTTTCTTT.

The chain recombines TRBV5-4 with TRBJ2-5, with a tentative D call TRBD2 (5 bases). Germline values: CDR1 SGHNT, CDR2 YYREEE (reference sequence). CDR3 length: 14 amino acids. Deletions cut 2 bases from V and 0 bases from J, with 8 bases between. In nucleotides, the CDR3 is TGTGCCAGCAGCTTACCGGGGTACCAAGAGACCCAGTACTTC. Amino acids: CASSLPGYQETQYF. The variable domain in full, completed from reference TRBV5-4 and TRBJ2-5, reads ETGVTQSPTHLIKTRGQQVTLRCSSQSGHNTVSWYQQALGQGPQFIFQYYREEENGRGNFPPRFSGLQFPNYSSELNVNALELDDSALYLCASSLPGYQETQYFGPGTRLLVL.

This chain uses TRBV7-2 with TRBJ2-1; D remains unclear. The length of the CDR3 is 12 residues. From germline, CDR1 is SGHTA and CDR2 FQGNSA. Deletions cut 3 bases from V and 6 bases from J, with 6 bases between. CDR3 in amino acids: CASSFYSNEQFF. CDR3 DNA: TGTGCCAGCAGCTTTTACAGCAATGAGCAGTTCTTC.

This chain connects TRBV3-1 (or the pseudogene TRBV3-2) to TRBJ2-3; unclear D gene. Germline V gene data show CDR1 as LGHDT and CDR2 as YNNKEL (reference sequence). The V end lost 0 bases, the J end lost 0 bases, and 13 bases lay between the germline ends. The CDR3 sequence is 17 residues long. The CDR3 is CASSQETLSSSTDTQYF. CDR3 in DNA: TGTGCCAGCAGCCAAGAAACTCTCAGTTCTAGCACAGATACGCAGTATTTT.

This chain links TRBV2 with TRBJ2-7; 11 nucleotides match TRBD1. Germline trimming cut 6 bases from V and 2 bases from J; bases unmatched to any gene: 6. From germline, CDR1 is SNHLY and CDR2 FYNNEI. This CDR3 is built from 15 residues. Here the CDR3 DNA reads TGTGCCAGCAGAAGCCCGGGACAGGGGGCCTACGAGCAGTACTTC. It is translated as CASRSPGQGAYEQYF.

This clone showed up just a few times. The genes are TRBV3-1 (or the pseudogene TRBV3-2) and TRBJ2-2; TRBD1 aligns across 8 bases. Germline V CDR1 and CDR2: LGHDT, YNNKEL (reference sequence). This CDR3 is 15 amino acids long. The ends lost 4 bases at V and 7 bases at J; junction bases unmatched: 8. CDR3 nucleotides: TGTGCCAGCAGCCTTAGGACAGGGACCGTCGGGGAGCTGTTTTTT. As protein: CASSLRTGTVGELFF.

The rearrangement links TRBV21-1 to TRBJ1-3. TRBV21-1 corresponds to a pseudogene. The CDR3 runs 17 residues. CDR3 region: CASSSGGDTISGNTIYF. As DNA, the CDR3 is TGTGCCAGCAGCAGCGGGGGGGACACGATCTCTGGAAACACCATATATTTT.

The CDR3 reads CSAPQKGEQFF. DNA for the CDR3: TGCAGTGCTCCCCAAAAAGGAGAGCAGTTCTTC. The chain has TRBV20-1 and TRBJ2-1; D remains ambiguous. The V gene's germline CDR1 is DFQATT and CDR2 SNEGSKA (reference sequence). The V and J ends lost 5 bases and 10 bases respectively, with 12 bases between them. The CDR3 length is 11 residues.

The chain joins TRBV7-9 to TRBJ2-5; D possibly corresponds to TRBD1 (5 bases). Trimming removed 4 bases at V and 1 base at J, with 16 bases between. CDR3 length: 16 residues. Germline CDR1 reads SEHNR; CDR2 reads FQNEAQ (reference sequence). The CDR3 nucleotides are TGTGCCAGCAGCTCCCTCCCAGGCAGGGCCCAAGAGACCCAGTACTTC. Amino acids: CASSSLPGRAQETQYF. The whole variable domain, filled in from reference TRBV7-9 and TRBJ2-5, reads DTGVSQNPRHKITKRGQNVTFRCDPISEHNRLYWYRQTLGQGPEFLTYFQNEAQLEKSRLLSDRFSAERPKGSFSTLEIQRTEQGDSAMYLCASSSLPGRAQETQYFGPGTRLLVL.

This rearrangement joins TRBV5-1 to TRBJ1-2; TRBD1 agrees at 10 bases. The CDR3 has 15 amino acids. The J segment lost 8 bases and the V segment lost 5 bases, leaving 12 bases of the junction unmatched. Germline assignment: CDR1 SGHRS and CDR2 YFSETQ. The CDR3 DNA is TGCGCCAGCAGGGGTACCGGGACAGGGGTTTACGGCTACACCTTC. Amino acid sequence: CASRGTGTGVYGYTF.

The chain is built from TRBV7-2 and TRBJ1-1; no clear D. Per the germline V gene, CDR1 is SGHTA and CDR2 is FQGNSA. This CDR3 is 14 amino acids long. The V and J ends lost 1 base and 1 base respectively, with 7 bases between them. For the CDR3, the DNA is TGTGCCAGCAGCTTAGGACGCAAGAACACTGAAGCTTTCTTT. This gives the protein CASSLGRKNTEAFF.

The chain uses TRBV4-2 and TRBJ2-5; D might be TRBD2 (6 bases). Trimming stripped 1 base from V and 9 bases from J, with 18 bases between. CDR1 and CDR2 (germline): LGHNA, YNFKEQ. The CDR3 has 15 amino acids. The CDR3 reads CASSQGATIGGAQYF. The DNA of the CDR3 is TGTGCCAGCAGCCAAGGGGCGACCATTGGAGGGGCCCAGTACTTC.

The chain has TRBV18 and TRBJ2-2; D is possibly TRBD1 (5 bases). V lost 1 base to trimming and J lost 4 bases, with 13 bases between them. The CDR3 is made up of 16 amino acids. Germline loops: CDR1 KGHSH, CDR2 LQKENI. CDR3 residues: CASSPLGQGITGELFF. The CDR3 nucleotides read TGTGCCAGCTCACCACTGGGTCAGGGTATCACCGGGGAGCTGTTTTTT.

The chain links TRBV28 to TRBJ2-7; 11 bases line up with TRBD1. The germline gives CDR1 MDHEN, CDR2 SYDVKM. The CDR3 contains 16 residues. Unmatched junction bases numbered 14, after V lost 10 bases and J lost 3 bases. The CDR3 is CATKRSAGTGGYEQYF. The CDR3 DNA reads as TGTGCCACCAAGAGGAGCGCCGGGACAGGGGGCTACGAGCAGTACTTC.

The chain employs TRBV6-8 and TRBJ2-1; maybe TRBD1 (5 bases). With 6 bases removed from V and 4 bases from J, the gap between germline ends came to 22 bases. The CDR3 has 17 residues. Per germline, CDR1 MNHGY and CDR2 SAAAGT. CDR3 bases: TGTGCCAGCAGCCGTTGCCGTAGGGGAACCCTTTACAATGAGCAGTTCTTC. Its protein product is CASSRCRRGTLYNEQFF.

The V gene is TRBV29-1, the J gene TRBJ2-3; 7 positions match TRBD1. Looked up from germline, CDR1 is SQVTM and CDR2 is ANQGSEA. V lost 5 bases, J lost 0 bases, and 2 bases stayed unmatched. The CDR3 is 13 amino acids. CDR3 region: CSVRQGSTDTQYF. CDR3 nucleotide sequence: TGCAGCGTTCGACAGGGTAGCACAGATACGCAGTATTTT.

The V gene is TRBV30, the J gene TRBJ1-1; 7 positions agree with TRBD1. CDR3 length equals 14 residues. Germline CDR1 reads GTSNPN; CDR2 reads SVGIG (reference sequence). V shed 4 bases, J shed 1 base, and the junction held 6 bases outside the gene matches. CDR3 sequence reads: CAWNRDRGNTEAFF. As DNA, the CDR3 is TGTGCCTGGAATCGGGACAGAGGGAACACTGAAGCTTTCTTT. Using reference TRBV30 and TRBJ1-1 for the parts outside the CDR3, the full variable domain is SQTIHQWPATLVQPVGSPLSLECTVEGTSNPNLYWYRQAAGRGLQLLFYSVGIGQISSEVPQNLSASRPQDRQFILSSKKLLLSDSGFYLCAWNRDRGNTEAFFGQGTRLTVV.

This clone was found a few times. The chain is built from TRBV2 and TRBJ1-1; 10 bases map to TRBD1. The CDR3 spans 15 residues. Germline loops: CDR1 SNHLY, CDR2 FYNNEI. After removal of 3 bases from V and 6 bases from J, the junction contained 7 bases not matched to a gene. The chain's CDR3 is CASSEGRDRGAEAFF. As DNA, the CDR3 is TGTGCCAGCAGTGAGGGGCGGGACAGGGGAGCTGAAGCTTTCTTT.

The chain couples TRBV6-1 to TRBJ2-5; no definite D call. Germline-derived CDR1 and CDR2 are MNHNS and SASEGT. This CDR3 has 15 residues. V shed 2 bases and J shed 5 bases, with 15 bases lying between them. This CDR3 reads CASSEMGWVMETQYF. The CDR3, as DNA: TGTGCCAGCAGTGAAATGGGCTGGGTGATGGAGACCCAGTACTTC.

The rearrangement links TRBV4-2 to TRBJ1-5; perhaps TRBD1 as D (6 bases). Trimming removed 4 bases at V and 7 bases at J, with 17 bases between. In germline, CDR1 is LGHNA, CDR2 YNFKEQ. The CDR3 loop spans 15 amino acids. DNA for the CDR3: TGTGCCAGCAGCCCCGAGGGGGGGGCAGAGCAGCCCCAGCATTTT. This codes for CASSPEGGAEQPQHF.

The rearrangement links TRBV6-4 to TRBJ1-1, with TRBD1 as a possible D gene (6 bases). Trimming removed 6 bases at V and 0 bases at J, with 14 bases between. CDR1 is MRHNA and CDR2 is SNTAGT in the germline V gene. The CDR3 spans 15 residues. The CDR3 loop is CASRLSTGMNTEAFF. The CDR3, as DNA: TGTGCCAGCAGGCTTAGTACAGGGATGAACACTGAAGCTTTCTTT.

The count of this clone is one. The CDR3 sequence: CASIKTGGTDTQYF. The CDR3, as DNA: TGTGCTAGTATAAAGACAGGGGGCACAGATACGCAGTATTTT. The chain has TRBV12-5 and TRBJ2-3; 8 positions match TRBD1. Trimming took 8 bases from V and 1 from J; bases not matched to a gene: 5. Germline lookup yields CDR1 LGHNT and CDR2 FRNRAP. The CDR3 covers 14 residues.

J is TRBJ2-6 and V is TRBV5-1; TRBD2 is a possible D gene (6 bases). The CDR3 spans 18 residues. Germline V lookup: CDR1 SGHRS, CDR2 YFSETQ. V was clipped by 0 bases and J by 0 bases, with 13 bases between them. The CDR3 here is CASSLVGSGFSGANVLTF. DNA for the CDR3: TGCGCCAGCAGCTTGGTGGGTAGCGGATTCTCTGGGGCCAACGTCCTGACTTTC.

The V call is TRBV6-1, the J call TRBJ2-7; 9 positions match TRBD1. V was clipped by 3 bases and J by 6 bases; unmatched bases: 9. Germline V gene sequence: CDR1 MNHNS, CDR2 SASEGT. This CDR3 is 15 amino acids long. The DNA for the CDR3 is TGTGCCAGCAGTGATGGGACAGGGTTGTATAGCGAGCAGTACTTC. Translation: CASSDGTGLYSEQYF.

The chain uses TRBV10-3 and TRBJ1-1, with D possibly TRBD1 on 6 matching bases. The ends were cut back, 0 bases at V and 5 bases at J, with 10 bases in the middle. Germline V gene lookup returns CDR1 ENHRY and CDR2 SYGVKD. The CDR3 loop spans 14 amino acids. CDR3 coding DNA: TGTGCCATCAGTGAGTCTGGGGGGCGGACTGAAGCTTTCTTT. The encoded protein is CAISESGGRTEAFF.

V usage is TRBV5-1 and J usage is TRBJ2-2, with no clear D. CDR1 and CDR2 (germline): SGHRS, YFSETQ. The CDR3 has 12 residues. Trimming shortened V by 2 bases and J by 7 bases, and 6 bases separated the two germline ends. The CDR3 DNA is TGCGCCAGCAGCTTCTATGGCGGGGAGCTGTTTTTT. Its translation is CASSFYGGELFF.

The genes are TRBV6-2 or TRBV6-3 and TRBJ2-3; 7 nucleotides match TRBD2. Germline V gives CDR1 MNHEY, CDR2 SVGEGT. V shed 5 bases, J shed 2 bases, and the junction held 10 bases outside the gene matches. The CDR3 runs to 16 residues. The CDR3 region has the DNA TGTGCCAGCAGTGGAAAGCGGGGTGGAATCACAGATACGCAGTATTTT. It yields the protein CASSGKRGGITDTQYF.

The chain recombines TRBV28 with TRBJ2-1; tentative D call: TRBD1 (7 bases). Germline V gene data show CDR1 as MDHEN and CDR2 as SYDVKM. V lost 6 bases and J 1 base, leaving 16 bases between the germline ends. This CDR3 has 16 residues. In nucleotides, the CDR3 is TGTGCCAGCAGCATAGGGGGCCGGGGGTCCTACAATGAGCAGTTCTTC. It codes for CASSIGGRGSYNEQFF.

This clone was counted only a few times. The chain is built from TRBV7-9 and TRBJ1-3, with no clear D. Germline V gene data show CDR1 as SEHNR and CDR2 as FQNEAQ (reference sequence). The CDR3 runs to 15 residues. V was trimmed by 3 bases and J by 0 bases, leaving 9 bases between them. CDR3 DNA: TGTGCCAGCAGCTTTGCAGGTCACTCTGGAAACACCATATATTTT. It translates to CASSFAGHSGNTIYF.